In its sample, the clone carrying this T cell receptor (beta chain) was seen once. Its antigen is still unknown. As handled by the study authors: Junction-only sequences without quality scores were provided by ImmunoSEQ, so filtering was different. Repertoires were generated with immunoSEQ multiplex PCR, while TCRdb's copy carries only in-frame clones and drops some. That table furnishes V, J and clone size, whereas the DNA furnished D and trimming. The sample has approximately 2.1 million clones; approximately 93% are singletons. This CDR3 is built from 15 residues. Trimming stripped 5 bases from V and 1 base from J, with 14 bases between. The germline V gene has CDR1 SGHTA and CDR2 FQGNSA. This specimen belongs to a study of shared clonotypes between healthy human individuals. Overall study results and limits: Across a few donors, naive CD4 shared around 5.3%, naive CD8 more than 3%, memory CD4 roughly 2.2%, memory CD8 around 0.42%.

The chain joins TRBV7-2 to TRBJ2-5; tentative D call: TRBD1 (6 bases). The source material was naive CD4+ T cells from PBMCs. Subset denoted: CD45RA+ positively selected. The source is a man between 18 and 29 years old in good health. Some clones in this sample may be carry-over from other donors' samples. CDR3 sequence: CASSRFVTGQETQYF. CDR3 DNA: TGTGCCAGCAGCCGCTTTGTGACAGGCCAAGAGACCCAGTACTTC.